Following are 14 T cell receptor beta chains from one sample sequenced in a study of blood T cell repertoires in COVID-19. The table came from immunoSEQ multiplex PCR; TCRdb's copy has only in-frame clones and leaves some out. The sample lists 90,000 or so clones, 90% seen once, with 3.5% to 5% in the top ten. Material for sequencing was peripheral blood. The origin of the receptors is a woman aged 80 or over with active or convalescent COVID-19.

The chain is built from TRBV7-6 and TRBJ1-5; D gene uncertain. V lost 2 bases and J 7 bases, leaving 12 bases between the germline ends. Germline V gives CDR1 SGHVS, CDR2 FNYEAQ. The CDR3 sequence is 14 residues long. CDR3 sequence: CASSLPGGGQPQHF. CDR3 bases: TGTGCCAGCAGCTTACCGGGAGGAGGACAGCCCCAGCATTTT.

The CDR3 coding sequence is TGTGCCAGCAGTCTCTCGGGACTACCCACTCTGGGTGGCAATGAGCAGTTCTTC. Protein: CASSLSGLPTLGGNEQFF. The chain links TRBV6-6 to TRBJ2-1, with 7 positions matching TRBD2. The CDR3 is 18 amino acids. The V segment lost 5 bases and the J segment 6 bases; nucleotides outside the gene matches: 19. CDR1 and CDR2 from the germline V gene are MNHNY and SVGAGI (reference sequence).

J is TRBJ2-7 and V is TRBV7-8; a possible D gene is TRBD1 (6 bases). The CDR3 is 14 amino acids. V shed 1 base and J shed 1 base, with 8 bases lying between them. The V gene's germline CDR1 is SGHVS and CDR2 FQNEAQ. The CDR3 DNA sequence: TGTGCCAGCAGCTTAGGTGACAGGTCCTACGAGCAGTACTTC. Its protein product is CASSLGDRSYEQYF. The variable domain in full, completed from reference TRBV7-8 and TRBJ2-7, reads GAGVSQSPRYKVAKRGQDVALRCDPISGHVSLFWYQQALGQGPEFLTYFQNEAQLDKSGLPSDRFFAERPEGSVSTLKIQRTQQEDSAVYLCASSLGDRSYEQYFGPGTRLTVT.

The rearrangement uses TRBV18 and TRBJ1-1; no clear D gene. The CDR3 runs 15 residues. V shed 3 bases and J shed 1 base, with 12 bases lying between them. Germline loops: CDR1 KGHSH, CDR2 LQKENI. The CDR3 region has the DNA TGTGCCAGCTCACCCCGAGCGGAACCGAACACTGAAGCTTTCTTT. Protein product: CASSPRAEPNTEAFF.

The chain recombines TRBV28 with TRBJ2-7; D unresolved. Trimming left V 2 bases short and J 3 bases short, with 5 bases between. The CDR3 length is 12 residues. Germline CDR1 reads MDHEN; CDR2 reads SYDVKM. The CDR3 protein is CASSLIGYEQYF. The CDR3 DNA reads as TGTGCCAGCAGTTTAATCGGCTACGAGCAGTACTTC.

This clone was observed a handful of times. The chain joins TRBV27 to TRBJ1-2; a weak D match, TRBD1 (5 bases). Germline-derived CDR1 and CDR2 are MNHEY and SMNVEV (reference sequence). CDR3 length equals 14 residues. The V and J ends lost 6 bases and 7 bases respectively, with 18 bases between them. CDR3 bases: TGTGCCAGCAGAGCCACGGCAGGGCAGCGTGGCTACACCTTC. Residues: CASRATAGQRGYTF.

The chain is built from TRBV3-1 (or the pseudogene TRBV3-2) and TRBJ2-1, with 9 bases that match TRBD2. The V segment lost 2 bases and the J segment 4 bases; nucleotides outside the gene matches: 3. The CDR3 runs 15 residues. CDR1 is LGHDT, CDR2 YNNKEL, per germline (reference sequence). The CDR3 is CASSQPRGGYNEQFF. For the CDR3, the DNA is TGTGCCAGCAGCCAACCGCGGGGGGGGTACAATGAGCAGTTCTTC.

The chain carries TRBV10-3 and TRBJ2-5; TRBD1 is a possible D gene (6 bases). Trimming cost V 11 bases and J 2 bases, with 12 bases left between them. Germline V lookup: CDR1 ENHRY, CDR2 SYGVKD. The CDR3 loop spans 12 amino acids. The CDR3 region has the DNA TGTGCCTCCGGGACAAAACAAGAGACCCAGTACTTC. This translates into CASGTKQETQYF.

The J gene is TRBJ1-6, the V gene TRBV6-2 or TRBV6-3; 12 bases align to TRBD1. V gave up 6 bases and J gave up 9 bases; unmatched junction bases: 6. The length of the CDR3 is 15 residues. In germline, CDR1 is MNHEY, CDR2 SVGEGT. In DNA form, the CDR3 reads TGTGCCAGCAGCGATATGGGACAGGGGGCTTCACCCCTCCACTTT. The encoded protein is CASSDMGQGASPLHF.

The V and J genes are TRBV9 and TRBJ2-2, with 11 bases that match TRBD2. Germline lookup yields CDR1 SGDLS and CDR2 YYNGEE. The CDR3 runs 15 residues. V lost 5 bases and J lost 9; bases outside the gene matches: 9. The CDR3 DNA sequence: TGTGCCAGCAGTTCCGGGACTAGCGGTATCAGGGAGCTGTTTTTT. It translates to CASSSGTSGIRELFF. Complete variable domain (other parts from reference TRBV9 and TRBJ2-2): DSGVTQTPKHLITATGQRVTLRCSPRSGDLSVYWYQQSLDQGLQFLIQYYNGEERAKGNILERFSAQQFPDLHSELNLSSLELGDSALYFCASSSGTSGIRELFFGEGSRLTVL.

The chain is built from TRBV18 and TRBJ2-3; possible D gene TRBD1, 5 bases. The CDR3 is 16 residues long. Per germline, CDR1 KGHSH and CDR2 LQKENI. V shed 2 bases and J shed 2 bases, with 14 bases lying between them. This CDR3 reads CASSPAYAGPTDTQYF. The CDR3 DNA follows: TGTGCCAGCTCACCAGCTTACGCAGGGCCCACAGATACGCAGTATTTT.

This clone is a singleton in its sample. The V gene is TRBV7-2, the J gene TRBJ2-5; weak D call: TRBD2 (5 bases). The germline gives CDR1 SGHTA, CDR2 FQGNSA. V gave up 7 bases and J gave up 2 bases, with 14 bases separating them. This CDR3 region has 14 residues. In DNA, the CDR3 is TGTGCCAGCACCCTCGTCCGCGGGCAAGAGACCCAGTACTTC. Protein sequence: CASTLVRGQETQYF.

This chain connects TRBV5-1 to TRBJ2-3; 7 bases agree with TRBD2. Germline V CDR1 and CDR2: SGHRS, YFSETQ. This CDR3 spans 12 amino acids. V trimming: 0 bases; J trimming: 8 bases; junction bases outside the gene matches: 0. CDR3 coding DNA: TGCGCCAGCAGCTTGGGACTAGCTACGCAGTATTTT. This gives the protein CASSLGLATQYF. The entire variable domain, with the rest obtained from reference TRBV5-1 and TRBJ2-3, is as follows: KAGVTQTPRYLIKTRGQQVTLSCSPISGHRSVSWYQQTPGQGLQFLFEYFSETQRNKGNFPGRFSGRQFSNSRSEMNVSTLELGDSALYLCASSLGLATQYFGPGTRLTVL.

This clone appeared once. This chain joins TRBV15 and TRBJ2-7, with 10 bases matching TRBD2. The CDR3 length is 17 residues. The V gene's germline CDR1 is LNHNV and CDR2 YYDKDF (reference sequence). V dropped 1 base and J dropped 1; count of bases not matched to a gene: 7. The CDR3 spells CATSRGLAGPVSYEQYF. The CDR3 DNA is TGTGCCACCAGCAGAGGACTAGCGGGCCCAGTATCCTACGAGCAGTACTTC.